Presented here are 14 T cell receptor beta chains from one specimen sequenced in a study of CD8+CD57+ T cells in acquired aplastic anemia. Profiles of TCR beta VDJ and CDR3 were generated from a genomic DNA template. A single record per CDR3 protein comes from TCRdb applying MiXCR to the reads. This table has 200,000 or so distinct CDR3 sequences, 50% to 75% appearing once. Sequences were obtained from sorted CD4+, CD8+, or CD8+CD57+ T cells (not recorded which) from PBMCs. Receptor source: a human donor with severe aplastic anemia or a healthy control (not recorded which).

This clonotype was seen once. The chain is built from TRBV7-2 and TRBJ2-5; TRBD1 matches 7 bases. Unmatched junction bases numbered 10, after V lost 3 bases and J lost 9 bases. CDR1 is SGHTA and CDR2 is FQGNSA in the germline V gene. The CDR3 covers 14 residues. The CDR3 protein is CASSFDRADMAQYF. For the CDR3, the DNA is TGTGCCAGCAGCTTTGACAGGGCAGATATGGCCCAGTACTTC.

This clonotype was detected ten times or more. J is TRBJ2-7 and V is TRBV13, with 10 bases aligning to TRBD2. Germline CDR1 and CDR2: PRHDT and FYEKMQ (reference sequence). V was pared by 5 bases and J by 0 bases, with 1 base of the junction left unmatched. The CDR3 loop spans 14 amino acids. This CDR3 is CASSTSGTSYEQYF. CDR3 DNA sequence: TGTGCCAGCAGCACTAGCGGGACCTCCTACGAGCAGTACTTC.

This clonotype was observed many times. This rearrangement joins TRBV19 to TRBJ1-1; TRBD1 agrees at 7 bases. Trimming at V came to 9 bases and at J to 8 bases, leaving 15 bases not matched to a gene. The CDR3 is 14 amino acids. From germline, CDR1 is LNHDA and CDR2 SQIVND (reference sequence). The DNA for the CDR3 is TGTGCCAGCAAAATGCGGGACAGTGCCGGGGAAGCTTTCTTT. Translation: CASKMRDSAGEAFF.

This clonotype was found a few times. The CDR3 spells CASTRGREADTQYF. Written as DNA, the CDR3 is TGTGCCAGTACGCGCGGGAGGGAGGCAGATACGCAGTATTTT. This rearrangement joins TRBV19 to TRBJ2-3, with 9 bases matching TRBD2. CDR1 is LNHDA, CDR2 SQIVND, per germline (reference sequence). The CDR3 contains 14 residues. After removal of 7 bases from V and 4 bases from J, the junction contained 6 bases not matched to a gene.

This clonotype was detected ten times or more. The rearrangement links TRBV4-2 to TRBJ2-3; D may be TRBD1 (6 bases). Trimming took off 0 bases at V and 0 bases at J, with 10 bases between the two ends. The V gene's germline CDR1 is LGHNA and CDR2 YNFKEQ. The CDR3 consists of 16 residues. CDR3 bases: TGTGCCAGCAGCCAAGAGCCAGGGGCTAGCACAGATACGCAGTATTTT. Amino acids: CASSQEPGASTDTQYF.

This chain uses TRBV15 with TRBJ1-5; D is perhaps TRBD1 (5 bases). Germline values: CDR1 LNHNV, CDR2 YYDKDF (reference sequence). This CDR3 contains 13 residues. The V gene lost 1 base and the J gene lost 7 bases, with 8 bases spanning the gap. CDR3 loop: CATSRVGGQPQHF. CDR3 in DNA: TGTGCCACCAGCAGAGTGGGGGGGCAGCCCCAGCATTTT.

Here the CDR3 DNA reads TGTGCCAGCAGCTTAGTCGGAGAAGGAGGCTACACCTTC. It translates to CASSLVGEGGYTF. J is TRBJ1-2 and V is TRBV7-9; no clear D. The germline V and J ends were trimmed by 1 base and 8 bases, with 11 bases remaining between them. CDR1 and CDR2 (germline): SEHNR, FQNEAQ (reference sequence). CDR3 length: 13 residues.

A word on this clonotype: At one end, the junction sequence differs from germline, possibly due to a read error. The V gene is TRBV7-8, the J gene TRBJ1-6, with D possibly matching TRBD1 (6 bases). Germline V CDR1 and CDR2: SGHVS, FQNEAQ. The length of the CDR3 is 17 residues. The CDR3 sequence: CASSATDRSSYNSPPHF. CDR3 coding DNA: TGTGCCAGCAGCGCGACCGACAGGAGCTCCTATAATTCACCCCCCCACTTT.

The chain is built from TRBV7-9 and TRBJ2-7; no firm D call. V was pared by 5 bases and J by 1 base, with 12 bases between. Germline CDR1 reads SEHNR; CDR2 reads FQNEAQ (reference sequence). The CDR3 contains 14 residues. CDR3 loop: CASSAQEPSYEQYF. The CDR3 DNA reads as TGTGCCAGCAGCGCGCAGGAACCTTCCTACGAGCAGTACTTC.

The genes are TRBV6-6 and TRBJ2-7; the D is unclear. Trimming removed 2 bases at V and 3 bases at J, with 11 bases between. The CDR3 length is 14 residues. CDR1 is MNHNY and CDR2 is SVGAGI in the germline V gene (reference sequence). The CDR3, as DNA: TGTGCCAGCAGTTACGTCAGTAAAATCTACGAGCAGTACTTC. It translates to CASSYVSKIYEQYF.

Notes on this clonotype: The junction departs from the called germline gene at one end, perhaps through a read error. The J gene is TRBJ2-5, the V gene TRBV7-8; D uncertain. The CDR3 covers 20 residues. CDR1 SGHVS and CDR2 FQNEAQ come from the germline V gene. The CDR3 sequence is CASSLARRVPLCPDQETQYF. CDR3 coding DNA: TGTGCCAGCAGCTTAGCGCGAAGGGTTCCCTTGTGTCCTGACCAAGAGACACAGTACTTC.

The rearrangement links TRBV15 to TRBJ2-7; TRBD1 is a possible D gene (5 bases). The CDR3 contains 13 residues. Germline-derived CDR1 and CDR2 are LNHNV and YYDKDF (reference sequence). V gave up 2 bases and J gave up 4 bases, with 9 bases separating them. The CDR3 region is CATSRLAGYEQYF. The CDR3 DNA follows: TGTGCCACCAGCAGACTGGCAGGGTACGAGCAGTACTTC.

This rearrangement joins TRBV15 to TRBJ2-7; 11 bases line up with TRBD2. The last part of the DNA fits TRBJ2-1 better; the J call may be wrong. CDR1 and CDR2 (germline): LNHNV, YYDKDF (reference sequence). The length of the CDR3 is 16 residues. The CDR3 is CATSRDGLAGGNEQFF. The CDR3 nucleotides read TGTGCCACCAGCAGAGACGGACTAGCGGGTGGGAATGAGCAGTTCTTC.

V is TRBV19 and J is TRBJ1-6; TRBD1 aligns across 7 bases. Looked up from germline, CDR1 is LNHDA and CDR2 is SQIVND (reference sequence). CDR3 length: 15 amino acids. V gave up 4 bases and J gave up 1 base; unmatched junction bases: 1. CDR3 sequence: CASSTDRSYNSPLHF. In DNA form, the CDR3 reads TGTGCCAGTAGTACGGACAGGTCCTATAATTCACCCCTCCACTTT.